These 24 T cell receptor beta chains were sequenced from one sample in a study of metastatic and nonmetastatic thyroid tumors. TCRdb re-clonotyped the PCR reads via MiXCR. The sample yields roughly 64,000 clones, roughly 4.1% seen once. Ahead of thyroid surgery, no patient had received treatment of any kind. The sample comprised blood. All receptors come from a female donor with papillary thyroid cancer or a benign thyroid nodule (not recorded which). Some clones in this sample may be carry-over from other donors' samples.

This chain uses TRBV20-1 with TRBJ1-5, with D perhaps matching TRBD1 (5 bases). The CDR3 covers 13 residues. CDR1 and CDR2 (germline): DFQATT, SNEGSKA (reference sequence). V dropped 6 bases and J dropped 4 bases, with 13 bases sitting between them. The CDR3 coding sequence is TGCAGTGCAGTGGGCGCAGGGAATCAGCCCCAGCATTTT. Protein: CSAVGAGNQPQHF.

This clone was seen ten or more times. This sequence joins TRBV11-3 and TRBJ1-5; D remains ambiguous. The V end lost 0 bases, the J end lost 5 bases, and 8 bases lay between the germline ends. Germline-derived CDR1 and CDR2 are SGHNT and YENEEA. The CDR3 consists of 14 residues. The CDR3: CASSLEGNDQPQHF. DNA of the CDR3: TGTGCCAGCAGCTTAGAGGGCAATGATCAGCCCCAGCATTTT.

This clone was seen many times. The sample holds other DNA sequences that translate to the same CDR3. The chain recombines TRBV4-2 with TRBJ2-5; D possibly corresponds to TRBD2 (5 bases). The CDR3 runs 14 residues. Germline CDR1 and CDR2: LGHNA and YNFKEQ. V gave up 1 base and J gave up 5 bases, with 11 bases separating them. The CDR3 DNA is TGTGCCAGCAGCCAAGTCGGGAAGTGGGAGACCCAGTACTTC. This translates into CASSQVGKWETQYF.

This clone was seen more than once but under ten times. The chain couples TRBV6-2 or TRBV6-3 to TRBJ2-2; 10 positions agree with TRBD1. There are 15 residues in the CDR3. V gave up 5 bases and J gave up 3 bases; unmatched junction bases: 3. Looked up from germline, CDR1 is MNHEY and CDR2 is SVGEGT. As DNA, the CDR3 is TGTGCCAGCAGTCTTGGGACAGGGGACACCGGGGAGCTGTTTTTT. It translates to CASSLGTGDTGELFF.

This clone has just a few counts. A read error may be the cause here, since a much bigger clone is one base away. The chain links TRBV10-3 to TRBJ1-1; D unclear. Germline V gene data show CDR1 as ENHRY and CDR2 as SYGVKD. Trimming took 6 bases from V and 7 from J, leaving 15 bases between them. The CDR3 has 13 residues. The CDR3 region has the DNA TGTGCCATCAGGGTGACCCCCGTCGGTGAAGCTTTCTTT. This translates into CAIRVTPVGEAFF.

This clone was found a few times. A much more abundant neighbour one base away suggests this may be a read error. The chain couples TRBV4-1 to TRBJ1-2; D gene uncertain. Germline V gene lookup returns CDR1 MGHRA and CDR2 YSYEKL. This CDR3 has 15 amino acids. V lost 2 bases and J lost 0, with 10 bases in between. The CDR3 region is CASSQPGRTNYGYTF. CDR3 DNA sequence: TGCGCCAGCAGCCAACCCGGCCGCACTAACTATGGCTACACCTTC.

This clone has at least ten counts. The CDR3 reads CASSDPGLAGANNEQFF. Here the CDR3 DNA reads TGTGCCAGCAGTGACCCCGGACTAGCGGGAGCCAACAATGAGCAGTTCTTC. V usage is TRBV2 and J usage is TRBJ2-1, with 13 bases matching TRBD2. The CDR3 runs to 17 residues. Germline loops: CDR1 SNHLY, CDR2 FYNNEI. Trimming took 3 bases from V and 5 from J; bases not matched to a gene: 7.

J is TRBJ1-4 and V is TRBV12-3 or TRBV12-4; no reliable D call. The CDR3 consists of 13 residues. V gave up 11 bases and J gave up 0 bases, with 10 bases separating them. CDR3 nucleotides: TGTGCCCGCATTCCCTCAACTAATGAAAAACTGTTTTTT. This encodes CARIPSTNEKLFF.

This clone turned up a few times. This chain links TRBV6-1 with TRBJ2-7; weak D call: TRBD2 (6 bases). This CDR3 spans 13 amino acids. Germline V gene sequence: CDR1 MNHNS, CDR2 SASEGT. Trimming took off 8 bases at V and 5 bases at J, with 16 bases between the two ends. The CDR3 DNA reads TGTGCCAGCCTCCATTGGGGCGGGGACGAGCAGTACTTC. Its translation is CASLHWGGDEQYF.

This clone occurred a few times. The V call is TRBV15, the J call TRBJ1-1, with D perhaps matching TRBD1 (6 bases). The germline V gene has CDR1 LNHNV and CDR2 YYDKDF (reference sequence). V dropped 1 base and J dropped 2 bases, with 17 bases sitting between them. The CDR3 totals 17 residues. The CDR3 spells CATSRGRGRTFNTEAFF. The CDR3 nucleotides read TGTGCCACCAGCAGAGGCAGGGGACGTACATTTAACACTGAAGCTTTCTTT.

There are many counts of this clone. This sequence joins TRBV9 and TRBJ1-5; D uncertain. Trimming took off 3 bases at V and 0 bases at J, with 7 bases between the two ends. CDR3 length: 14 residues. CDR1 and CDR2 from the germline V gene are SGDLS and YYNGEE. The CDR3 DNA reads TGTGCCAGCAGCGCCTCAGGTAGCAATCAGCCCCAGCATTTT. As protein: CASSASGSNQPQHF.

This clone appeared many times. The rearrangement joins TRBV2 to TRBJ2-1, with TRBD2 matching 11 bases. V trimming: 6 bases; J trimming: 4 bases; junction bases outside the gene matches: 5. The CDR3 is 15 amino acids. The germline gives CDR1 SNHLY, CDR2 FYNNEI. CDR3 loop: CASRLLAGEYNEQFF. The CDR3, as DNA: TGTGCCAGCAGGTTACTAGCGGGAGAGTACAATGAGCAGTTCTTC.

This clone was observed at least ten times. The rearrangement uses TRBV20-1 and TRBJ2-2, with a tentative D call TRBD2 (6 bases). V was clipped by 1 base and J by 1 base, with 10 bases between them. The CDR3 is 15 residues long. Germline V lookup: CDR1 DFQATT, CDR2 SNEGSKA (reference sequence). The chain's CDR3 is CSARVLGGNTGELFF. The CDR3 DNA is TGCAGTGCTAGAGTTTTGGGGGGGAACACCGGGGAGCTGTTTTTT.

This clone was detected ten times or more. J is TRBJ2-3 and V is TRBV28, with 7 bases fitting TRBD2. Per germline, CDR1 MDHEN and CDR2 SYDVKM. This CDR3 is built from 15 residues. Trimming took 5 bases from V and 4 from J; bases not matched to a gene: 9. The DNA of the CDR3 is TGTGCCAGCAGTAGCTTAAGGGGAGGGGCAGATACGCAGTATTTT. Its translation is CASSSLRGGADTQYF.

This clone was counted a few times. The gene calls are TRBV6-4 and TRBJ2-7; 10 bases are a match to TRBD2. J lost 4 bases, V lost 6 bases, and 9 bases had no gene match. Germline V lookup: CDR1 MRHNA, CDR2 SNTAGT. This CDR3 region has 15 residues. Here the CDR3 DNA reads TGTGCCAGCAGAGTAGAAGCGGGAGGGCCTTACGAGCAGTACTTC. Protein: CASRVEAGGPYEQYF.

This clone was recorded at least ten times. The chain joins TRBV5-1 to TRBJ1-2; D possibly corresponds to TRBD1 (5 bases). The V end lost 2 bases, the J end lost 7 bases, and 12 bases lay between the germline ends. CDR1 and CDR2 from the germline V gene are SGHRS and YFSETQ. The CDR3 runs 13 residues. The CDR3 sequence: CASSFGGAGGYTF. The CDR3 DNA follows: TGCGCCAGCAGCTTCGGAGGGGCGGGTGGCTACACCTTC.

The chain carries TRBV6-1 and TRBJ1-2, with 8 bases that match TRBD1. Germline V lookup: CDR1 MNHNS, CDR2 SASEGT. With V trimmed by 5 bases and J by 2 bases, 7 bases remained unmatched. The CDR3 loop spans 15 amino acids. The CDR3 DNA reads TGTGCCAGCAGTTCCGGGACAGGATTAAACTATGGCTACACCTTC. Its protein is CASSSGTGLNYGYTF.

This clone was recorded a few times. The chain has TRBV10-1 and TRBJ1-4; perhaps TRBD1 as D (5 bases). The germline V gene has CDR1 WNHNN and CDR2 SYGVQD (reference sequence). V gave up 8 bases and J gave up 7 bases, with 23 bases separating them. The CDR3 consists of 16 residues. The CDR3, as DNA: TGCGCCAGCCCTCTTTCATTTGGACAACTAACTGAAAAACTGTTTTTT. As protein: CASPLSFGQLTEKLFF.

The J gene is TRBJ1-6, the V gene TRBV12-3 or TRBV12-4; 9 positions match TRBD1. CDR3 length: 16 amino acids. Trimming took 8 bases from V and 0 from J; bases not matched to a gene: 5. This chain's CDR3 is CASLDRGNSYNSPLHF. DNA of the CDR3: TGTGCCAGCCTGGACAGGGGCAACTCCTATAATTCACCCCTCCACTTT.

This clone was picked up a small number of times. One base away lies a much larger clone, so this may be a sequencing read error. This rearrangement joins TRBV5-4 to TRBJ2-7; 8 nucleotides align to TRBD2. The V segment lost 0 bases and the J segment 2 bases; nucleotides outside the gene matches: 10. Germline values: CDR1 SGHNT, CDR2 YYREEE (reference sequence). This CDR3 is built from 17 residues. Here the CDR3 reads CASSLALTSVIPYEQYF. CDR3 nucleotides: TGTGCCAGCAGCTTGGCCTTGACTAGCGTGATCCCCTACGAGCAGTACTTC. Variable domain in full (rest from reference TRBV5-4 and TRBJ2-7): ETGVTQSPTHLIKTRGQQVTLRCSSQSGHNTVSWYQQALGQGPQFIFQYYREEENGRGNFPPRFSGLQFPNYSSELNVNALELDDSALYLCASSLALTSVIPYEQYFGPGTRLTVT.

This chain joins TRBV12-3 or TRBV12-4 and TRBJ2-2; D perhaps matches TRBD1 (5 bases). This CDR3 region has 16 residues. V dropped 3 bases and J dropped 2 bases, with 13 bases sitting between them. CDR3 amino acids: CASSFRQSSNTGELFF. CDR3 DNA sequence: TGTGCCAGCAGTTTCCGACAGTCCTCTAACACCGGGGAGCTGTTTTTT.

Written as DNA, the CDR3 is TGTGCCAGCAGCTTAACTAGCGGGAGCACCGGGGAGCTGTTTTTT. Encoded protein: CASSLTSGSTGELFF. V is TRBV7-2 and J is TRBJ2-2; 11 bases are a match to TRBD2. CDR1 and CDR2 (germline): SGHTA, FQGNSA. The CDR3 is 15 residues long. J gave up 4 bases and V 2 bases, and 0 bases lay outside the gene matches.

This clone was detected ten times or more. The chain links TRBV6-2 or TRBV6-3 to TRBJ2-7; D is undetermined. The CDR3 covers 11 residues. V lost 7 bases and J lost 5, with 9 bases in between. In germline, CDR1 is MNHEY, CDR2 SVGEGT. The CDR3 coding sequence is TGTGCCAGCACTCATAGCCACGAGCAGTACTTC. Protein: CASTHSHEQYF.

Concerning this clone: This may arise from a read error, as a much more abundant clone is one base away. The rearrangement joins TRBV5-4 to TRBJ2-7; D unclear. Trimming cost V 7 bases and J 4 bases, with 12 bases left between them. There are 12 residues in the CDR3. CDR1 is SGHNT, CDR2 YYREEE, per germline (reference sequence). CDR3: CASARNCYEQYF. Written as DNA, the CDR3 is TGTGCCAGCGCTAGAAACTGTTACGAGCAGTACTTC.